This T cell receptor beta chain was recorded in a study of blood T cells in healthy people across ages. Study-wide results and limits: The recorded TCR beta diversity per million T cells decreased in a roughly linear manner with age.

As regards this clonotype: Its antigen remains unknown.

They isolated at least 6 million PBMCs from each sample. Germline V gene data show CDR1 as SGDLS and CDR2 as YYNGEE. The CDR3 is 14 residues long. V lost 3 bases and J lost 7, with 17 bases in between. It was with a sample-barcoded 5' primer and a J-beta primer mix that a second PCR of about 7 to 12 cycles was run. Each of the cDNA molecules was tagged by a template-switch adaptor with 12 random nucleotides. Researchers report that each sample yielded at least 2.5 million CDR3-containing paired-end reads. A single record per CDR3 protein comes from TCRdb applying MiXCR to the 5' RACE reads. Among hundreds of thousands of distinct CDR3 sequences listed, approximately 44% were seen once.

What was sequenced was blood. The chain is built from TRBV9 and TRBJ2-7; no clear D gene. The TCR sequence derives from a man aged 60 to 75 in good health. The CDR3 sequence: CASSGSTGPGEQYF. DNA of the CDR3: TGTGCCAGCAGCGGCAGTACCGGCCCCGGGGAGCAGTACTTC. Full variable domain (remainder filled in from reference TRBV9 and TRBJ2-7): DSGVTQTPKHLITATGQRVTLRCSPRSGDLSVYWYQQSLDQGLQFLIQYYNGEERAKGNILERFSAQQFPDLHSELNLSSLELGDSALYFCASSGSTGPGEQYFGPGTRLTVT.